This T cell receptor beta chain emerged from a study of response to subunit inactivated influenza vaccine. This clonotype turned up a few times. This CDR3 region has 13 residues. With 4 bases removed from V and 5 bases from J, the gap between germline ends came to 14 bases. CDR1 is SQVTM and CDR2 is ANQGSEA in the germline V gene. Each CDR3 protein gets one entry after TCRdb re-called the RT-PCR reads with MiXCR. The top ten hold around 9.6% of the sample, which has over 750,000 distinct CDR3 sequences, 20% to 25% seen once. J is TRBJ2-5 and V is TRBV29-1; D unclear. Specimen: PBMCs from blood, collected about 5 days after vaccination. This clonotype was obtained from a man aged 45-65 years who received an inactivated influenza vaccine. The CDR3 loop is CSVGAVTTETQYF. The CDR3 nucleotides are TGCAGCGTTGGGGCAGTCACAACGGAGACCCAGTACTTC.